This TCR beta chain appears in the sequencing data of a study of shared clonotypes between healthy human individuals. The study's findings and limits: Blood was the sole source, and tissue repertoires probably differ. Read depth was anticipated to influence clonotype sharing among donors.

Germline-derived CDR1 and CDR2 are MNHEY and SMNVEV (reference sequence). The CDR3 length is 13 residues. V lost 3 bases and J lost 7, with 10 bases in between. An assay was performed, and its level was deep. The assay was immunoSEQ multiplex PCR, and TCRdb's table has in-frame clones only and misses some. The sample includes about 490,000 clones, around 79% seen only once; the top ten take less than 15%. To note about this clone: Antigen unknown.

Sequencing input: PBMCs. This receptor was taken from a middle-aged woman in good health. Some clones in this sample may be carry-over from other donors' samples. The genes are TRBV27 and TRBJ1-5, with a tentative D call TRBD1 (5 bases). CDR3 loop: CASSFRRDQPQHF. CDR3 nucleotide sequence: TGTGCCAGCAGTTTCCGTAGGGACCAGCCCCAGCATTTT.